Sequencing of this T cell receptor beta chain was carried out in a study of early T cells in non-severe SARS-CoV-2 infection. Study context: Bulk RNA taken from unsorted whole blood was sequenced, leaving chains unpaired.

Only a few counts were recorded for this clonotype. Its antigen is as yet unknown. CDR1 and CDR2 (germline): SGHRS, YFSETQ. This CDR3 is 13 amino acids long. Trimming pared 2 bases from V and 3 bases from J, leaving 8 bases between. Overall study results and limits: Anti-spike CD8 responses were favored in VDJdb matching, and private and CD4 specificities were missed.

Researchers tagged individual cDNA molecules with unique molecular identifiers. TCRdb ran MiXCR on the 5' RACE reads and lists one entry per CDR3 protein. The sample shows some 59,000 distinct CDR3 sequences, approximately 10% of them seen only once. The starting material was whole blood, obtained at baseline. This sequence originates from an adult who was a healthcare worker with PCR-confirmed SARS-CoV-2 infection or an uninfected control (not recorded which). The rearrangement links TRBV5-1 to TRBJ1-1; maybe TRBD1 (5 bases). The CDR3: CASSFKGDTEAFF. In DNA, the CDR3 is TGCGCCAGCAGCTTTAAAGGGGACACTGAAGCTTTCTTT.